This T cell receptor beta chain was recorded in a study of blood T cell repertoires in COVID-19. Study details: Acute and convalescent COVID-19 samples came from the United States, Italy and Spain. The cDNA or gDNA used as material had been derived from T cells, B-cell-depleted T cells, or PBMCs.

As handled by the study authors: Amplification from reference gene primers served as the basis for estimated nucleated cell counts. The protocol was immunoSEQ multiplex PCR, while the TCRdb copy is restricted to in-frame clones and leaves out a portion. Clone size and V and J calls were adopted from that table, with D and trimming inferred from the DNA. This table holds some 150,000 clones, 80% to 85% found once. Sample: peripheral blood. The sequence was collected from a human donor in a cohort sampled during active COVID-19.

CDR3 DNA: TGTGCCAGCAGCCAAGATAGCAGAATAGGCTATGGCTACACCTTC. Its translation is CASSQDSRIGYGYTF. This sequence joins TRBV14 and TRBJ1-2, with D unclear. With 0 bases removed from V and 4 bases from J, the gap between germline ends came to 12 bases. The length of the CDR3 is 15 residues. Germline V lookup: CDR1 SGHDN, CDR2 FVKESK.